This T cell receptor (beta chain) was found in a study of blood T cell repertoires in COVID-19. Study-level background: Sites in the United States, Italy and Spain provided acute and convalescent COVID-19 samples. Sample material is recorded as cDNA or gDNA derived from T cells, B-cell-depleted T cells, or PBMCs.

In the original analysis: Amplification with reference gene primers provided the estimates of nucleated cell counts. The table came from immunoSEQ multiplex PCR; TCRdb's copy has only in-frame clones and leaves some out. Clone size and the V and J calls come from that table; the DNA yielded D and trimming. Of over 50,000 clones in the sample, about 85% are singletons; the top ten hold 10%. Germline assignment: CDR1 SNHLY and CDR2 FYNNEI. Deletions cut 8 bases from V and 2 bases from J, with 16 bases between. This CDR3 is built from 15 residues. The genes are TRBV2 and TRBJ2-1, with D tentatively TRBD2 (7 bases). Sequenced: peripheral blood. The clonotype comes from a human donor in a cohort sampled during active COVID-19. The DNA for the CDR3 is TGTGCCAGCCGGAGGGGGGGAGGGCCCTACAATGAGCAGTTCTTC. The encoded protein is CASRRGGGPYNEQFF.